Reported below is one T cell receptor (beta chain). The sample belongs to a study of monozygotic twins with inflammatory bowel disease. No DNA is given; TCRdb re-called the 5' RACE reads and lists each CDR3 protein once. The sample table sets out just over 300,000 distinct CDR3 sequences. The germline CDR1 and CDR2 sequences are MNHNS and SASEGT. There are 17 residues in the CDR3. This sequence originates from a human donor with ulcerative colitis or Crohn's disease, or a healthy co-twin of an affected twin (not recorded which). The rearrangement uses TRBV6-1 and TRBJ2-1; with no DNA, the TCRdb D assignment of TRBD1 cannot be verified. The sequenced sample was blood. This chain's CDR3 is CASTPVKERGRWSEQFF.